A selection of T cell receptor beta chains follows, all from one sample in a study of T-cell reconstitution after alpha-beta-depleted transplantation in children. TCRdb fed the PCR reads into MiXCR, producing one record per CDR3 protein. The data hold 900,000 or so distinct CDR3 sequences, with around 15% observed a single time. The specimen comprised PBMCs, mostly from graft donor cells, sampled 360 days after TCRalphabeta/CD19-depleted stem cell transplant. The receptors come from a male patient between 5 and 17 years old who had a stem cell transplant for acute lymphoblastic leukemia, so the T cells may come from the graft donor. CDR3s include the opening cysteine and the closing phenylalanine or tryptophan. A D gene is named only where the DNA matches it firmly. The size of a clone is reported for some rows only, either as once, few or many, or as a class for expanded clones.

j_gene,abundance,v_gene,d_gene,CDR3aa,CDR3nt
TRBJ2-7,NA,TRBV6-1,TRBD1,CASSHHAGTAAYEQYF,TGTGCCAGCAGTCATCATGCCGGGACAGCTGCCTACGAGCAGTACTTC
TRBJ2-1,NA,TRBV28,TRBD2,CASSLNLRTSGSDNEQFF,TGTGCCAGCAGTTTAAACCTTAGGACTAGCGGGAGTGACAATGAGCAGTTCTTC
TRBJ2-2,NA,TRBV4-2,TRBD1,CASSPLTGGTGELFF,TGTGCCAGCAGCCCCTTGACAGGGGGGACCGGGGAGCTGTTTTTT
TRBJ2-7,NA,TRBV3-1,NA,CASSQGGRAPYEQYF,TGTGCCAGCAGCCAAGGCGGGCGGGCCCCCTACGAGCAGTACTTC
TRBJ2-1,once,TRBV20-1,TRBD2,CSARGGTRKNEQFF,TGCAGTGCTCGGGGAGGGACTAGGAAGAATGAGCAGTTCTTC
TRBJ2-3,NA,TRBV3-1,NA,CASSQVIGRKLILSTDTQYF,TGTGCCAGCAGCCAAGTAATCGGACGGAAGTTGATACTTTCCACAGATACGCAGTATTTT
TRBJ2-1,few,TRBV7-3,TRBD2,CASSLMGGGNEQFF,TGTGCCAGCAGCTTAATGGGCGGGGGCAATGAGCAGTTCTTC
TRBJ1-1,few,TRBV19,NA,CASSMDAIEAFF,TGTGCCAGTAGTATGGATGCGATTGAAGCTTTCTTT
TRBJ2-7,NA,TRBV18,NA,CASSPLSQGSYEQYF,TGTGCCAGCTCACCACTCTCCCAGGGGTCCTACGAGCAGTACTTC
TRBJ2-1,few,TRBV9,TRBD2,CASSGTLAGGRYNEQFF,TGTGCCAGCAGCGGGACGCTAGCGGGAGGACGGTACAATGAGCAGTTCTTC
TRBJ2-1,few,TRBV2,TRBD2,CASSPPGLAGNEQFF,TGTGCCAGCAGTCCGCCGGGACTAGCGGGGAATGAGCAGTTCTTC
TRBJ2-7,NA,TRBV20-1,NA,CSANKWEKWVMSEQYF,TGCAGTGCTAATAAATGGGAGAAGTGGGTGATGTCCGAGCAGTACTTC
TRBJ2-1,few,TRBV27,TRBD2,CASSRIAGTYNEQFF,TGTGCCAGCAGCCGTATAGCGGGGACCTACAATGAGCAGTTCTTC
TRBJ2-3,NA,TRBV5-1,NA,CASFPPGDTDTQYF,TGCGCCAGCTTCCCCCCTGGAGACACAGATACGCAGTATTTT
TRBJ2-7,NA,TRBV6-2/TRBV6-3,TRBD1,CASRPGQIYEQYF,TGTGCCAGCAGGCCGGGACAGATCTACGAGCAGTACTTC
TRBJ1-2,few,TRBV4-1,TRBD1,CASSQAGQGLWGYTF,TGCGCCAGCAGCCAAGCGGGACAGGGACTCTGGGGCTACACCTTC
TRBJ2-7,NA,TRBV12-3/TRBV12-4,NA,CASSFPATYEQYF,TGTGCCAGCAGTTTCCCCGCCACCTACGAGCAGTACTTC
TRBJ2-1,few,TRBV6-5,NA,CASSYGQRASYNEQFF,TGTGCCAGCAGTTACGGTCAGCGTGCCTCCTACAATGAGCAGTTCTTC
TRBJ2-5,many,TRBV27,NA,CASSLNGLGTQYF,TGTGCCAGCAGTTTAAACGGCCTAGGGACCCAGTACTTC
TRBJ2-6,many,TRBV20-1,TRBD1,CSASAALGQGISGANVLTF,TGCAGTGCTAGCGCCGCGCTGGGACAGGGTATATCTGGGGCCAACGTCCTGACTTTC
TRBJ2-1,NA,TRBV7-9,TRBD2,CASSSWTSGRNEQFF,TGTGCCAGCAGCTCGTGGACTAGCGGGCGCAATGAGCAGTTCTTC
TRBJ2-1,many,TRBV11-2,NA,CASSLDRELSSYNEQFF,TGTGCCAGCAGCTTAGATCGAGAGCTTTCCTCCTACAATGAGCAGTTCTTC
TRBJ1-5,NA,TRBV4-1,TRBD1,CASSHTPGQQSDQPQHF,TGCGCCAGCAGCCATACACCGGGACAGCAATCCGATCAGCCCCAGCATTTT
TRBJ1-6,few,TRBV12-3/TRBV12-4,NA,CASSLISADGSPLHF,TGTGCCAGCAGTTTAATCAGTGCCGATGGATCACCCCTCCACTTT
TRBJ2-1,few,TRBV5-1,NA,CASSFQAYNEQFF,TGCGCCAGCAGCTTCCAGGCCTACAATGAGCAGTTCTTC
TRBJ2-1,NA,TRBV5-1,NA,CASSLEPYGNEQFF,TGCGCCAGCAGCTTGGAGCCGTATGGGAATGAGCAGTTCTTC
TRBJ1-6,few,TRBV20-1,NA,CSAFYRAPDSPLHF,TGCAGTGCCTTTTATCGGGCCCCGGATTCACCCCTCCACTTT
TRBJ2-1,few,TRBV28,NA,CASTHSLFNEQFF,TGTGCCAGCACCCACTCCCTTTTTAATGAGCAGTTCTTC
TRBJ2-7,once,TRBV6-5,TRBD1,CASSYSVTGTYEQYF,TGTGCCAGCAGTTACTCTGTGACAGGGACCTACGAGCAGTACTTC